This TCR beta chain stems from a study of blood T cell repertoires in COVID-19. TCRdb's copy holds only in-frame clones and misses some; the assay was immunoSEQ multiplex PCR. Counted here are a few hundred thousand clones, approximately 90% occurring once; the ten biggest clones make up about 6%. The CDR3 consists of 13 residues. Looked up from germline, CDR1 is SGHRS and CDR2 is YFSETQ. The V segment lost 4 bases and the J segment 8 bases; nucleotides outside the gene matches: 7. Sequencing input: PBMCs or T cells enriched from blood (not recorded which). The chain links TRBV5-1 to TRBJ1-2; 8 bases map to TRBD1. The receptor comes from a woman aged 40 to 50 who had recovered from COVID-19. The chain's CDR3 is CASSLGTGRGYTF. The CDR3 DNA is TGCGCCAGCAGCCTGGGGACAGGAAGAGGCTACACCTTC. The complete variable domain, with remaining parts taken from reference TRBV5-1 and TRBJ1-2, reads KAGVTQTPRYLIKTRGQQVTLSCSPISGHRSVSWYQQTPGQGLQFLFEYFSETQRNKGNFPGRFSGRQFSNSRSEMNVSTLELGDSALYLCASSLGTGRGYTFGSGTRLTVV.